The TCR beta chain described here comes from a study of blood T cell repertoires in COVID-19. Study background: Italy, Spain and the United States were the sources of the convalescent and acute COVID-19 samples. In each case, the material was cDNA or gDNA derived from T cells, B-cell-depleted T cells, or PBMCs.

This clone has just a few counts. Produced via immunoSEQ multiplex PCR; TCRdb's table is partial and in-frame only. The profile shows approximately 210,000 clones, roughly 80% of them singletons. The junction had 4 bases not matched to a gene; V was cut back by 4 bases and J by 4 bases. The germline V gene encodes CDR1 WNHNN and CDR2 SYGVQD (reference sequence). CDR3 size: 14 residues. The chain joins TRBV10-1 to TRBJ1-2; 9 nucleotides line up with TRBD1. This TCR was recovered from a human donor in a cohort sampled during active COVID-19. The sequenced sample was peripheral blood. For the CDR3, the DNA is TGCGCCAGCAGTGGGACAGGGGATGGCTATGGCTACACCTTC. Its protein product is CASSGTGDGYGYTF.